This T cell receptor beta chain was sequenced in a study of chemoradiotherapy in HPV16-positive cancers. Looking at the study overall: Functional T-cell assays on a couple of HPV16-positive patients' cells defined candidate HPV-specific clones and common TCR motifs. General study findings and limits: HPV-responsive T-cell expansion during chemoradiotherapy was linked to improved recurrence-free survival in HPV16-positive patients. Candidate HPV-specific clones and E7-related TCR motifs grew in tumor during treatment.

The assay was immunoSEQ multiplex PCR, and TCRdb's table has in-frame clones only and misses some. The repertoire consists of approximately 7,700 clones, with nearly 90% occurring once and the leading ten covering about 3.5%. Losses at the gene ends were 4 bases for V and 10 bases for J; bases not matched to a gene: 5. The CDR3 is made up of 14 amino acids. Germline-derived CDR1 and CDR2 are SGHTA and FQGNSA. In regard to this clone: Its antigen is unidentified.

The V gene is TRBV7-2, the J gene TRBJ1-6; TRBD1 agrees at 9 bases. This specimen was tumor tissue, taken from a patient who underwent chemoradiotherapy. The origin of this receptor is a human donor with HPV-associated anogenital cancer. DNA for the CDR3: TGTGCCAGCAGCTCGGGGACAGGGTTATCACCCCTCCACTTT. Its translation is CASSSGTGLSPLHF.